This TCR beta chain was observed in a study of T cell responses to AZD1222 COVID-19 vaccine. Notes on the study in general: A rise in Spike-specific TCR breadth and depth followed two AZD1222 doses.

A word on this clone: Its antigen is as yet unknown.

V was clipped by 0 bases and J by 7 bases, with 12 bases between them. The CDR3 runs to 14 residues. Per the germline V gene, CDR1 is LGHDT and CDR2 is YNNKEL (reference sequence). Here immunoSEQ multiplex PCR was the method, and the copy in TCRdb shows in-frame clones only, minus some. Seen here are under 150,000 clones, over 90% observed once, and the top ten hold roughly 5.9%. The rearrangement uses TRBV3-1 (or the pseudogene TRBV3-2) and TRBJ1-1; no firm D call. This TCR came from an adult in good health. The specimen comprised peripheral blood, sampled on day 0 of AZD1222 vaccination. The CDR3 DNA reads TGTGCCAGCAGCCAAGAGGGGTTCAACGGTGAAGCTTTCTTT. Its translation: CASSQEGFNGEAFF.